The 8 T cell receptor beta chains in this list originate from one sample, sequenced in a study of shared clonotypes between healthy human individuals. Libraries were prepared by immunoSEQ multiplex PCR; TCRdb keeps only in-frame clonotypes and omits some of them. The sample yields about 470,000 clones, roughly three quarters seen once. The source material was PBMCs. Receptors were obtained from a woman in her thirties or forties in good health. Some clones in this sample may be carry-over from other donors' samples.

This rearrangement joins TRBV5-4 to TRBJ2-6, with TRBD1 as a possible D gene (5 bases). Germline V gives CDR1 SGHNT, CDR2 YYREEE (reference sequence). This CDR3 is built from 15 residues. Trimming cost V 4 bases and J 0 bases, with 8 bases left between them. CDR3 residues: CASSQGNSGANVLTF. The CDR3 region has the DNA TGTGCCAGCAGCCAGGGAAACTCTGGGGCCAACGTCCTGACTTTC.

The V call is TRBV23-1, the J call TRBJ1-1; D unresolved. TRBV23-1 is an open reading frame whose function is uncertain. Trimming removed 3 bases from V and 0 bases from J, with 14 bases in between. The CDR3 totals 16 residues. The DNA for the CDR3 is TGCGCCAGCAGTCAGCCTGAAAGATCTATGAACACTGAAGCTTTCTTT. Its translation: CASSQPERSMNTEAFF.

The CDR3 reads CASSEHRDTEAFF. CDR3 DNA sequence: TGTGCCAGCAGCGAACACAGGGATACTGAAGCTTTCTTT. The chain employs TRBV9 and TRBJ1-1, with D tentatively TRBD1 (6 bases). The CDR3 sequence is 13 residues long. Germline V lookup: CDR1 SGDLS, CDR2 YYNGEE. V was pared by 3 bases and J by 5 bases, with 11 bases between.

This clone was picked up one time. The chain employs TRBV2 and TRBJ1-5; TRBD1 might be the D (5 bases). Trimming shortened V by 3 bases and J by 6 bases, and 6 bases separated the two germline ends. Per the germline V gene, CDR1 is SNHLY and CDR2 is FYNNEI. The CDR3 is made up of 12 amino acids. CDR3 protein: CASSEGVQPQHF. CDR3 sequence (DNA): TGTGCCAGCAGTGAGGGGGTTCAGCCCCAGCATTTT.

The V and J genes are TRBV5-1 and TRBJ2-3; tentatively, D is TRBD1 (5 bases). This CDR3 spans 16 amino acids. Trimming cost V 4 bases and J 0 bases, with 15 bases left between them. CDR1 and CDR2 from the germline V gene are SGHRS and YFSETQ. CDR3 sequence reads: CASSLRQRSSTDTQYF. The CDR3 DNA is TGCGCCAGCAGCCTGCGACAGCGTTCTAGCACAGATACGCAGTATTTT.

V and J are TRBV10-3 and TRBJ2-3; 9 bases match TRBD2. CDR3 length: 15 amino acids. V trimming: 2 bases; J trimming: 4 bases; junction bases outside the gene matches: 4. The germline V gene has CDR1 ENHRY and CDR2 SYGVKD. CDR3 residues: CAISEARTSADTQYF. DNA of the CDR3: TGTGCCATCAGTGAGGCAAGGACTAGCGCAGATACGCAGTATTTT.

The rearrangement uses TRBV7-3 and TRBJ1-1; 8 bases line up with TRBD1. The germline CDR1 and CDR2 sequences are SGHTA and FQGTGA. The CDR3 has 16 amino acids. V lost 5 bases, J lost 0 bases, and 8 bases stayed unmatched. For the CDR3, the DNA is TGTGCCAGCAGCCCCGGACAGGGCCTTTTGAACACTGAAGCTTTCTTT. Translation: CASSPGQGLLNTEAFF.

The chain combines TRBV5-5 with TRBJ2-1; 7 nucleotides align to TRBD2. Germline lookup yields CDR1 SGHKS and CDR2 YYEKEE (reference sequence). V shed 6 bases, J shed 6 bases, and the junction held 9 bases outside the gene matches. CDR3 length equals 14 residues. CDR3 protein: CASILAGSLNEQFF. CDR3 nucleotide sequence: TGTGCCAGCATCTTAGCGGGTAGCCTCAATGAGCAGTTCTTC. Combining the CDR3 with reference TRBV5-5 and TRBJ2-1 gives the whole variable domain DAGVTQSPTHLIKTRGQQVTLRCSPISGHKSVSWYQQVLGQGPQFIFQYYEKEERGRGNFPDRFSARQFPNYSSELNVNALLLGDSALYLCASILAGSLNEQFFGPGTRLTVL.